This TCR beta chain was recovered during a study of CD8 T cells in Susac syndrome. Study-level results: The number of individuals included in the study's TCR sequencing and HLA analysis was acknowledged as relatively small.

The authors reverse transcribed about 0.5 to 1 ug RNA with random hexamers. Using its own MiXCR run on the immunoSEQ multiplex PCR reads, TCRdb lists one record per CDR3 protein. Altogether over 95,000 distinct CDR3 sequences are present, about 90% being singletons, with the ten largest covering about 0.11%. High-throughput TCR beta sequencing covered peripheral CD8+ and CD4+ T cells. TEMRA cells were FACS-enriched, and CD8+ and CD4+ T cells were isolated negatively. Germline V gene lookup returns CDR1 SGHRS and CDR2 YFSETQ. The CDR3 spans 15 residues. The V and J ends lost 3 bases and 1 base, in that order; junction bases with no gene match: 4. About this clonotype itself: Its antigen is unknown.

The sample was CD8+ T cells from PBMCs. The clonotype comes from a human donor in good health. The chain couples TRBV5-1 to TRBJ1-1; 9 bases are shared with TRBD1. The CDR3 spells CASSSRTGANTEAFF. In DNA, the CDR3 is TGCGCCAGCAGCTCCCGGACAGGGGCGAACACTGAAGCTTTCTTT.